These 16 T cell receptor beta chains were sequenced from one sample in a study of T cells in localized non-small cell lung cancer. The table came from immunoSEQ multiplex PCR; TCRdb's copy has only in-frame clones and leaves some out. This table has approximately 1,300 clones, around 35% appearing once. The specimen was normal lung tissue next to the tumor, collected before any cancer treatment. The receptors were sampled from a woman between 40 and 69 years old with stage I lung adenocarcinoma.

This clone occurred a few times. The chain has TRBV10-3 and TRBJ2-3; D not certain. The germline V and J ends were trimmed by 2 bases and 4 bases, with 4 bases remaining between them. This CDR3 is 12 amino acids long. The germline gives CDR1 ENHRY, CDR2 SYGVKD. CDR3 protein: CAISEEPDTQYF. The CDR3 nucleotides are TGTGCCATCAGTGAGGAACCAGATACGCAGTATTTT.

Only a few counts were recorded for this clone. CDR3 amino acids: CASRTGGRETQYF. In DNA, the CDR3 is TGTGCCAGCCGGACAGGGGGGAGGGAGACCCAGTACTTC. The V gene is TRBV6-8, the J gene TRBJ2-5, with 10 bases aligning to TRBD1. Unmatched junction bases numbered 5, after V lost 8 bases and J lost 5 bases. The CDR3 runs to 13 residues. CDR1 and CDR2 from the germline V gene are MNHGY and SAAAGT.

V gene TRBV19 combines with J gene TRBJ1-4; TRBD1 aligns across 7 bases. The CDR3 consists of 14 residues. The trim removed 9 bases at V and 3 bases at J, leaving 7 bases unmatched. Germline lookup yields CDR1 LNHDA and CDR2 SQIVND (reference sequence). The CDR3 DNA follows: TGTGCCAGCAAACCGGGACAGTCTAATGAAAAACTGTTTTTT. Its translation: CASKPGQSNEKLFF.

There are a few counts of this clone. Here the CDR3 reads CASSPQDNQPQHF. DNA of the CDR3: TGTGCCAGCAGTCCGCAGGACAATCAGCCCCAGCATTTT. The V and J genes are TRBV2 and TRBJ1-5; no firm D call. Trimming took off 5 bases at V and 3 bases at J, with 8 bases between the two ends. The CDR3 extends over 13 amino acids. CDR1 and CDR2 from the germline V gene are SNHLY and FYNNEI.

The chain employs TRBV14 and TRBJ2-7; the D gene is possibly TRBD2 (5 bases). The CDR3 extends over 13 amino acids. From germline, CDR1 is SGHDN and CDR2 FVKESK. With 1 base removed from V and 3 bases from J, the gap between germline ends came to 7 bases. The CDR3 DNA is TGTGCCAGCAGCCAAGGACGGGACTACGAGCAGTACTTC. Protein: CASSQGRDYEQYF.

The rearrangement uses TRBV9 and TRBJ2-7; possible D gene TRBD2, 5 bases. Germline V CDR1 and CDR2: SGDLS, YYNGEE. Trimming removed 5 bases at V and 2 bases at J, with 14 bases between. This CDR3 contains 14 residues. CDR3 in DNA: TGTGCCAGCAGTGAATCGGGGTCGACCTACGAGCAGTACTTC. Residues: CASSESGSTYEQYF.

This clone was recorded a few times. This chain joins TRBV29-1 and TRBJ1-2, with D unclear. The CDR3 runs to 12 residues. Germline-derived CDR1 and CDR2 are SQVTM and ANQGSEA. Trimming left V 2 bases short and J 2 bases short, with 6 bases between. In nucleotides, the CDR3 is TGCAGCGTTGAAAACGGGAACTATGGCTACACCTTC. Translating gives CSVENGNYGYTF.

CDR3 sequence: CASSFTGGNYGYTF. DNA for the CDR3: TGTGCCAGCAGCTTCACCGGGGGCAACTATGGCTACACCTTC. This sequence joins TRBV11-3 and TRBJ1-2, with a tentative D call TRBD1 (6 bases). Deletions cut 3 bases from V and 2 bases from J, with 10 bases between. Germline CDR1 reads SGHNT; CDR2 reads YENEEA. CDR3 length equals 14 residues.

The chain carries TRBV6-8 and TRBJ2-2; D might be TRBD1 (6 bases). V lost 4 bases and J lost 5, with 8 bases in between. Germline CDR1 reads MNHGY; CDR2 reads SAAAGT. The CDR3 is 13 amino acids. As DNA, the CDR3 is TGTGCCAGCAGTTTCACAGGGACCGGGGAGCTGTTTTTT. It encodes CASSFTGTGELFF.

The J gene is TRBJ2-7, the V gene TRBV30; possibly TRBD1 for D (6 bases). The germline V and J ends were trimmed by 1 base and 2 bases, with 6 bases remaining between them. This CDR3 is 12 amino acids long. CDR1 is GTSNPN, CDR2 SVGIG, per germline (reference sequence). The CDR3 loop is CAWSDRAYEQYF. CDR3 in DNA: TGTGCCTGGAGTGACAGGGCCTACGAGCAGTACTTC.

The J gene is TRBJ1-1, the V gene TRBV19, with TRBD1 as a possible D gene (5 bases). CDR1 and CDR2 from the germline V gene are LNHDA and SQIVND (reference sequence). Trimming stripped 3 bases from V and 4 bases from J, with 12 bases between. CDR3 length equals 14 residues. The CDR3 coding sequence is TGTGCCAGTAGTATTCAAGGAAGGGGCACTGAAGCTTTCTTT. Its protein product is CASSIQGRGTEAFF.

The table lists this clone with a few counts. The V gene is TRBV11-3, the J gene TRBJ2-3, with D maybe TRBD1 (6 bases). CDR3 size: 15 residues. Trimming removed 2 bases at V and 3 bases at J, with 12 bases between. Germline V gene lookup returns CDR1 SGHNT and CDR2 YENEEA. CDR3 loop: CASSLQGHETDTQYF. The CDR3 DNA follows: TGTGCCAGCAGCTTACAGGGACATGAGACAGATACGCAGTATTTT.

There are a few counts of this clone. This chain joins TRBV6-8 and TRBJ2-3; TRBD2 aligns across 11 bases. Germline CDR1 and CDR2: MNHGY and SAAAGT. With 6 bases clipped from V and 4 bases from J, the junction kept 6 bases outside the gene matches. The CDR3 loop spans 15 amino acids. CDR3 in DNA: TGTGCCAGCAGCGGTACTAGCGGGAGTCCAGATACGCAGTATTTT. Its protein is CASSGTSGSPDTQYF.

The chain has TRBV19 and TRBJ2-1; possible D gene TRBD2, 6 bases. There are 14 residues in the CDR3. Deletions cut 7 bases from V and 0 bases from J, with 10 bases between. Germline V lookup: CDR1 LNHDA, CDR2 SQIVND (reference sequence). The chain's CDR3 is CASTMGGSYNEQFF. The CDR3 region has the DNA TGTGCCAGTACCATGGGGGGCTCCTACAATGAGCAGTTCTTC.

This chain uses TRBV4-1 with TRBJ1-3; maybe TRBD1 (6 bases). This CDR3 is built from 15 residues. The germline V and J ends were trimmed by 3 bases and 0 bases, with 9 bases remaining between them. The V gene's germline CDR1 is MGHRA and CDR2 YSYEKL. The CDR3 region has the DNA TGCGCCAGCAGCCAGGGACATTCCTCTGGAAACACCATATATTTT. Protein: CASSQGHSSGNTIYF.

This clone is labeled as hyperexpanded. This same CDR3 is encoded by further DNA sequences in the sample. J is TRBJ1-4 and V is TRBV19, with D possibly matching TRBD1 (5 bases). V gave up 2 bases and J gave up 5 bases, with 9 bases separating them. The CDR3 extends over 14 amino acids. CDR1 LNHDA and CDR2 SQIVND come from the germline V gene (reference sequence). The CDR3 DNA follows: TGTGCCAGTAGTATAAGGCAGGGAAATGAAAAACTGTTTTTT. Amino acids: CASSIRQGNEKLFF.